The entry below describes one T cell receptor beta chain. What this receptor recognizes is not known. No much larger clone exists at a distance of one base, and base qualities are not known. Libraries were constructed by the immunoSEQ multiplex PCR assay. As stored in TCRdb, this immuneACCESS dataset retains in-frame rearrangements with V and J assigned. A fraction of the clones does not appear; measured against another copy, unresolved V genes explain less than half of the discrepancy, and the remainder lacks a known reason. This sample is represented by about 38,000 clones; approximately 85% of them were singletons. Over 1.3% of the sample lies in the top ten. From the cysteine through the phenylalanine, the CDR3 covers 15 amino acids. Just CDR3 DNA is preserved here, 45 bases in frame from base 1. Taken from the germline V gene, the CDR1 and CDR2 loops are SGHNT and YENEEA. V and J are trimmed by 2 bases and 7 bases, and the gene matches miss 3 bases of the junction.

This entry comes from a study of preoperative IRX-2 immunotherapy in early breast cancer (dated by TCRdb to about 2019). The treatment or condition label corresponds to: preoperative locoregional IRX-2 cytokine immunotherapy. The samples were obtained from a phase Ib study in which preoperative, locoregional IRX-2 cytokine immunotherapy intended to prime immune responses was tested. Patients with early-stage breast cancer who were given IRX-2 before surgery served as donors. The clonotype comes from a human donor with breast cancer. The input for sequencing was lymph node tissue, taken after IRX-2 immunotherapy. Recombination linked TRBV11-3 to TRBJ1-6; TRBD1 matches 9 bases in the middle. The CDR3 here reads CASSLQGQGNSPLHF. In nucleotide form, the sequence is TGTGCCAGCAGCTTACAAGGACAGGGGAATTCACCCCTCCACTTT. With the rest looked up from the reference TRBV11-3 and TRBJ1-6 genes rather than sequenced, the full variable domain is EAGVVQSPRYKIIEKKQPVAFWCNPISGHNTLYWYLQNLGQGPELLIRYENEEAVDDSQLPKDRFSAERLKGVDSTLKIQPAELGDSAVYLCASSLQGQGNSPLHFGNGTRLTVT.